This T cell receptor (beta chain) was identified during a study of T cell changes during pregnancy in multiple sclerosis. Data came from immunoSEQ multiplex PCR; TCRdb stores just in-frame clones and leaves some out. Of about 97,000 clones in the sample, about nine tenths were seen once. This CDR3 has 10 amino acids. Germline CDR1 is MGHDK and CDR2 is SYGVNS. Trimming removed 4 bases at V and 9 bases at J, with 7 bases between. This TCR was sampled from a female donor in good health, enrolled as a control in a pregnancy study. The chain combines TRBV25-1 with TRBJ2-7; D gene ambiguous. Sequenced here: peripheral blood, sampled in the second trimester of pregnancy. For the CDR3, the DNA is TGTGCCAGCAGTGGGCTAGGGCAGTACTTC. It encodes CASSGLGQYF.